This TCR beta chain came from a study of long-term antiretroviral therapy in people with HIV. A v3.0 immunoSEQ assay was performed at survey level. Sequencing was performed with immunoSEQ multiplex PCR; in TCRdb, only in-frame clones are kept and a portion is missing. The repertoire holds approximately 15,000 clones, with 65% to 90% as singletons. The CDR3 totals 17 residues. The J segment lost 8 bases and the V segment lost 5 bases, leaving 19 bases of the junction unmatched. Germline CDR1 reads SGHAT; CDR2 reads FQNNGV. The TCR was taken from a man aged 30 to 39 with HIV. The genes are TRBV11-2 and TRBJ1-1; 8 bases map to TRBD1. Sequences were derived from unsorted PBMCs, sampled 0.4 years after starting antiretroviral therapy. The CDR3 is CASSITPGQAFFVEAFF. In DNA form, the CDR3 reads TGTGCCAGCAGCATAACACCGGGACAGGCATTTTTTGTCGAAGCTTTCTTT.